The next 29 T cell receptor beta chains were all read from a single sample in a study of cytomegalovirus exposure and HLA in healthy donors. Vbeta (60) and Jbeta (13) primers were used in the PCR. Clones were sequenced by immunoSEQ multiplex PCR, and TCRdb holds only the in-frame ones, with some missing. The repertoire holds approximately 120,000 clones, less than 80% seen once, with 3% to 4.5% in the top ten. Sequencing used PBMCs. All receptors come from a man aged 35 to 55 in good health and CMV-seropositive.

The chain is built from TRBV9 and TRBJ2-3; D is perhaps TRBD1 (6 bases). Trimming pared 3 bases from V and 2 bases from J, leaving 22 bases between. CDR1 and CDR2 from the germline V gene are SGDLS and YYNGEE. CDR3 size: 18 residues. CDR3 region: CASSGAGASARPTDTQYF. The CDR3 coding sequence is TGTGCCAGCAGCGGGGCAGGGGCTTCAGCGCGACCCACAGATACGCAGTATTTT.

The rearrangement joins TRBV4-3 to TRBJ1-1; TRBD1 matches 9 bases. This CDR3 has 17 residues. V gave up 1 base and J gave up 6 bases; unmatched junction bases: 12. Germline values: CDR1 LGHNA, CDR2 YSLEER. In DNA form, the CDR3 reads TGCGCCAGCAGCCAAGCCTACCGGGACAGGGTAATGTCTGAAGCTTTCTTT. The encoded protein is CASSQAYRDRVMSEAFF.

The gene calls are TRBV5-1 and TRBJ2-7; 7 bases are a match to TRBD1. Per the germline V gene, CDR1 is SGHRS and CDR2 is YFSETQ. The CDR3 totals 13 residues. V shed 2 bases, J shed 7 bases, and the junction held 6 bases outside the gene matches. The CDR3 DNA is TGCGCCAGCAGCTTCTTACAGGGGTGGGAGCAGTACTTC. It yields the protein CASSFLQGWEQYF.

The rearrangement uses TRBV27 and TRBJ2-1; the match to TRBD2 covers 8 bases. CDR1 is MNHEY, CDR2 SMNVEV, per germline (reference sequence). The CDR3 is 15 amino acids. V shed 6 bases and J 3 bases; nucleotides not matched to a gene: 7. CDR3 sequence reads: CASRLGLVGYNEQFF. The CDR3 nucleotides are TGTGCCAGCAGGCTGGGACTAGTCGGCTACAATGAGCAGTTCTTC.

The V gene is TRBV13, the J gene TRBJ2-2; 12 nucleotides match TRBD2. After removal of 4 bases from V and 6 bases from J, the junction contained 9 bases not matched to a gene. The CDR3 extends over 17 amino acids. From germline, CDR1 is PRHDT and CDR2 FYEKMQ (reference sequence). The CDR3 spells CASSSRLAGGGAGELFF. The CDR3 bases are TGTGCCAGCAGCTCCCGTCTAGCGGGAGGGGGGGCCGGGGAGCTGTTTTTT.

This rearrangement joins TRBV27 to TRBJ1-6; D remains unclear. The CDR3 totals 17 residues. V gave up 3 bases and J gave up 0 bases, with 12 bases separating them. The germline gives CDR1 MNHEY, CDR2 SMNVEV (reference sequence). The chain's CDR3 is CASSLVTSSSYNSPLHF. CDR3 nucleotide sequence: TGTGCCAGCAGTTTGGTGACATCGAGCTCCTATAATTCACCCCTCCACTTT.

This clone has more than one count but fewer than ten. The V call is TRBV6-5, the J call TRBJ2-7; maybe TRBD2 (5 bases). Germline CDR1 is MNHEY and CDR2 is SVGAGI. There are 13 residues in the CDR3. The V and J ends lost 4 bases and 6 bases respectively, with 13 bases between them. DNA of the CDR3: TGTGCCAGCAGTTCAGGACTCTTGGGCGAGCAGTACTTC. Protein: CASSSGLLGEQYF.

The CDR3 loop reads CASSPYRDRGIYNEQFF. Written as DNA, the CDR3 is TGCGCCAGCAGTCCATACCGGGACAGGGGAATTTACAATGAGCAGTTCTTC. V is TRBV23-1 and J is TRBJ2-1, with 10 bases identical to TRBD1. TRBV23-1 carries the ORF label, with uncertain function. The CDR3 runs 17 residues. V gave up 4 bases and J gave up 4 bases; unmatched junction bases: 10.

This chain connects TRBV9 to TRBJ2-2; the D is unclear. V was cut by 1 base and J by 6 bases, with 7 bases left in between. The germline gives CDR1 SGDLS, CDR2 YYNGEE. The CDR3 extends over 13 amino acids. CDR3 protein: CASSVISPGELFF. As DNA, the CDR3 is TGTGCCAGCAGCGTAATTTCTCCCGGGGAGCTGTTTTTT.

V gene TRBV7-2 combines with J gene TRBJ1-1; 7 bases align to TRBD1. V gave up 5 bases and J gave up 2 bases; unmatched junction bases: 5. The germline gives CDR1 SGHTA, CDR2 FQGNSA. This CDR3 is 14 amino acids long. CDR3 coding DNA: TGTGCCAGCAGCCCCGGGACAGTAAACACTGAAGCTTTCTTT. Translated: CASSPGTVNTEAFF.

This rearrangement joins TRBV10-2 to TRBJ2-3; D is perhaps TRBD2 (6 bases). This CDR3 is built from 14 residues. CDR1 is WSHSY, CDR2 SAAADI, per germline. V was cut by 3 bases and J by 2 bases, with 9 bases left in between. Here the CDR3 DNA reads TGCGCCAGCAGTGAAAGCGGGCCCACAGATACGCAGTATTTT. Translated, it gives CASSESGPTDTQYF.

This chain uses TRBV7-8 with TRBJ2-7; D unresolved. The CDR3 is made up of 13 amino acids. The V and J ends lost 2 bases and 0 bases respectively, with 5 bases between them. Germline CDR1 is SGHVS and CDR2 is FQNEAQ. CDR3 protein: CASSLQDSYEQYF. DNA of the CDR3: TGTGCCAGCAGCTTACAGGACTCCTACGAGCAGTACTTC.

V is TRBV5-1 and J is TRBJ2-7; 16 bases agree with TRBD2. CDR1 and CDR2 (germline): SGHRS, YFSETQ. V dropped 4 bases and J dropped 12; count of bases not matched to a gene: 7. The CDR3 is 14 amino acids. The CDR3 reads CASSPGTSGRALYF. The CDR3 DNA follows: TGCGCCAGCAGCCCCGGGACTAGCGGGAGGGCCCTGTACTTC.

The CDR3 DNA sequence: TGCGCCAGCAGCCAAGTGAACGAGCGGGATGAGCAGTTCTTC. Encoded protein: CASSQVNERDEQFF. The J gene is TRBJ2-1, the V gene TRBV4-1, with D possibly matching TRBD2 (6 bases). Germline V CDR1 and CDR2: MGHRA, YSYEKL. Trimming took off 1 base at V and 8 bases at J, with 12 bases between the two ends. This CDR3 has 14 residues.

The rearrangement uses TRBV2 and TRBJ2-7; 11 bases line up with TRBD1. V trimming: 4 bases; J trimming: 3 bases; junction bases outside the gene matches: 5. Germline V gene lookup returns CDR1 SNHLY and CDR2 FYNNEI. The CDR3 consists of 15 residues. CDR3 sequence: CASSVGGTGGYEQYF. In DNA, the CDR3 is TGTGCCAGCAGTGTGGGGGGGACAGGGGGCTACGAGCAGTACTTC.

This clone is a singleton in its sample. The chain uses TRBV18 and TRBJ2-2; D is possibly TRBD2 (6 bases). V dropped 1 base and J dropped 6 bases, with 6 bases sitting between them. The CDR3 is made up of 13 amino acids. Germline-derived CDR1 and CDR2 are KGHSH and LQKENI. CDR3 nucleotide sequence: TGTGCCAGCTCACCACAGCGGGCCGGGGAGCTGTTTTTT. It codes for CASSPQRAGELFF.

This chain uses TRBV2 with TRBJ2-2; D gene uncertain. The CDR3 is made up of 12 amino acids. V lost 6 bases and J 3 bases, leaving 5 bases between the germline ends. The germline V gene encodes CDR1 SNHLY and CDR2 FYNNEI. CDR3 sequence (DNA): TGTGCCAGCAGGCAGGACACCGGGGAGCTGTTTTTT. Its protein is CASRQDTGELFF.

This clone was seen a few times. The chain carries TRBV6-6 and TRBJ1-5; the match to TRBD1 covers 8 bases. The CDR3 spans 14 residues. Trimming at V came to 6 bases and at J to 5 bases, leaving 6 bases not matched to a gene. The germline V gene has CDR1 MNHNY and CDR2 SVGAGI (reference sequence). The chain's CDR3 is CASSRTGGDQPQHF. In nucleotides, the CDR3 is TGTGCCAGCAGCCGAACAGGGGGAGATCAGCCCCAGCATTTT.

V and J are TRBV29-1 and TRBJ2-7; 13 bases match TRBD2. CDR1 is SQVTM, CDR2 ANQGSEA, per germline. The CDR3 is made up of 13 amino acids. The V and J ends lost 5 bases and 3 bases, in that order; junction bases with no gene match: 1. For the CDR3, the DNA is TGCAGCGTTCGACTAGCGGGAGGCTACGAGCAGTACTTC. Protein: CSVRLAGGYEQYF.

This chain links TRBV28 with TRBJ1-1; a possible D gene is TRBD1 (5 bases). Per the germline V gene, CDR1 is MDHEN and CDR2 is SYDVKM. CDR3 length equals 13 residues. Trimming removed 5 bases from V and 1 base from J, with 8 bases in between. CDR3 in DNA: TGTGCCAGCAGTGTGGGGGGGAACACTGAAGCTTTCTTT. Protein product: CASSVGGNTEAFF.

There are a few counts of this clone. The chain is built from TRBV7-6 and TRBJ2-3, with D perhaps TRBD1 (6 bases). CDR3 length: 15 residues. Germline V lookup: CDR1 SGHVS, CDR2 FNYEAQ. The V and J ends lost 4 bases and 2 bases respectively, with 13 bases between them. CDR3 amino acids: CASSSQQGLTDTQYF. The CDR3 DNA sequence: TGTGCCAGCAGCTCCCAACAGGGCCTCACAGATACGCAGTATTTT. Full variable domain (remainder filled in from reference TRBV7-6 and TRBJ2-3): GAGVSQSPRYKVTKRGQDVALRCDPISGHVSLYWYRQALGQGPEFLTYFNYEAQQDKSGLPNDRFSAERPEGSISTLTIQRTEQRDSAMYRCASSSQQGLTDTQYFGPGTRLTVL.

The table lists this clone with a count of one. This chain uses TRBV5-6 with TRBJ1-2; D may be TRBD1 (6 bases). Per germline, CDR1 SGHDT and CDR2 YYEEEE. The CDR3 sequence is 15 residues long. V was pared by 1 base and J by 1 base, with 11 bases between. The DNA of the CDR3 is TGTGCCAGCAGCTTGAGGGCAGGGGTTAACTATGGCTACACCTTC. This sequence encodes CASSLRAGVNYGYTF.

The chain carries TRBV6-1 and TRBJ2-7; D is possibly TRBD2 (6 bases). This CDR3 contains 13 residues. CDR1 MNHNS and CDR2 SASEGT come from the germline V gene. The CDR3 loop reads CAGGEGGPYEQYF. The CDR3 coding sequence is TGTGCGGGAGGCGAGGGAGGTCCCTACGAGCAGTACTTC.

The chain links TRBV28 to TRBJ2-7, with 7 bases lining up with TRBD2. With V trimmed by 6 bases and J by 0 bases, 5 bases remained unmatched. CDR1 is MDHEN, CDR2 SYDVKM, per germline. CDR3 length: 14 residues. CDR3 coding DNA: TGTGCCAGCAGCAAACTAGCGAACTCCTACGAGCAGTACTTC. Amino acids: CASSKLANSYEQYF.

The chain couples TRBV27 to TRBJ2-1, with 9 bases fitting TRBD2. After removal of 2 bases from V and 10 bases from J, the junction contained 6 bases not matched to a gene. CDR3 size: 14 residues. Germline loops: CDR1 MNHEY, CDR2 SMNVEV (reference sequence). CDR3 sequence: CASSLIAGGMEQFF. In nucleotides, the CDR3 is TGTGCCAGCAGTTTAATCGCGGGGGGGATGGAGCAGTTCTTC.

The rearrangement links TRBV5-1 to TRBJ2-1; 8 bases fit TRBD2. V lost 4 bases to trimming and J lost 7 bases; unmatched junction nucleotides: 13. CDR3 length: 16 residues. Germline loops: CDR1 SGHRS, CDR2 YFSETQ. The CDR3 loop is CASSPGREGVRNEQFF. The DNA for the CDR3 is TGCGCCAGCAGCCCAGGTCGGGAGGGGGTTAGAAATGAGCAGTTCTTC.

This clone has a handful of counts. This sequence joins TRBV30 and TRBJ1-1; no definite D call. The CDR3 contains 11 residues. Germline CDR1 reads GTSNPN; CDR2 reads SVGIG (reference sequence). V was pared by 7 bases and J by 7 bases, with 13 bases between. The CDR3 coding sequence is TGTGCCTCCATTATGGCAGTTGAAGCTTTCTTT. This codes for CASIMAVEAFF.

V gene TRBV7-2 combines with J gene TRBJ1-2; weak D call: TRBD1 (6 bases). The CDR3 spans 18 residues. Looked up from germline, CDR1 is SGHTA and CDR2 is FQGNSA. Trimming pared 0 bases from V and 1 base from J, leaving 18 bases between. Here the CDR3 DNA reads TGTGCCAGCAGCTTAGCGGGCTACGGACAGATCCTTAACTATGGCTACACCTTC. Amino acids: CASSLAGYGQILNYGYTF.

The chain joins TRBV19 to TRBJ2-5; TRBD2 matches at 12 bases. The CDR3 length is 15 residues. Germline V gene sequence: CDR1 LNHDA, CDR2 SQIVND (reference sequence). Trimming cost V 4 bases and J 4 bases; bases outside gene matches: 4. The CDR3 reads CASSSLAGGPETQYF. The CDR3 nucleotides are TGTGCCAGTAGTAGCCTAGCGGGGGGGCCAGAGACCCAGTACTTC.